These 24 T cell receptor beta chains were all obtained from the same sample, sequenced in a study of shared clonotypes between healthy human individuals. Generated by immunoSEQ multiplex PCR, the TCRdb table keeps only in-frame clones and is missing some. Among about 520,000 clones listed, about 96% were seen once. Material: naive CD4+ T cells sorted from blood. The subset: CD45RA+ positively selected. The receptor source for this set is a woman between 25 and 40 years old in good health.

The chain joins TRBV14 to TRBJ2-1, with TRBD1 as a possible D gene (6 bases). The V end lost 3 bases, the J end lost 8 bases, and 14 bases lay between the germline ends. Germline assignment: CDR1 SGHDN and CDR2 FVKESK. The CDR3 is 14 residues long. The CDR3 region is CASSQHLGAHEQFF. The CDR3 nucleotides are TGTGCCAGCAGCCAGCACTTGGGGGCCCATGAGCAGTTCTTC.

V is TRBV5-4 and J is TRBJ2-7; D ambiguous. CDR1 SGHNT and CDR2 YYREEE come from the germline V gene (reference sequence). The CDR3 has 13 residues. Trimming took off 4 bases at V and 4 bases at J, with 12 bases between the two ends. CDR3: CASSLGGRYEQYF. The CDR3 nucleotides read TGTGCCAGCAGCCTCGGTGGTCGGTACGAGCAGTACTTC.

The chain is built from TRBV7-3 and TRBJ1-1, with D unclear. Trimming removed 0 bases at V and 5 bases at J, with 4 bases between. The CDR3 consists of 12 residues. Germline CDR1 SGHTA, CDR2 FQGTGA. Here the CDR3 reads CASSLTGTEAFF. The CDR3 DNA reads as TGTGCCAGCAGCTTAACGGGGACTGAAGCTTTCTTT.

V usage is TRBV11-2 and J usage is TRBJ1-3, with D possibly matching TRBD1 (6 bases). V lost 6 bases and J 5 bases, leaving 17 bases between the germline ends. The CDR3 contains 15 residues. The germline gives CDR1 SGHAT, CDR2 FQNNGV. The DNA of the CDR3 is TGTGCCAGCAGACTTAGCTACCAGGGGAGAAACACCATATATTTT. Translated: CASRLSYQGRNTIYF.

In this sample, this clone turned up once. The DNA of the CDR3 is TGTGCCATCAGTGACAAGGGGACCAACTATGGCTACACCTTC. This gives the protein CAISDKGTNYGYTF. The chain carries TRBV10-3 and TRBJ1-2, with D maybe TRBD1 (5 bases). Germline V gives CDR1 ENHRY, CDR2 SYGVKD. V shed 3 bases and J shed 2 bases, with 10 bases lying between them. The CDR3 length is 14 residues.

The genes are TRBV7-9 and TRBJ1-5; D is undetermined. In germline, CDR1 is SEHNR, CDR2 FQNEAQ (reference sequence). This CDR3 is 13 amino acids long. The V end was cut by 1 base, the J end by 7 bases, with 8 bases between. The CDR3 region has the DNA TGTGCCAGCAGCTTAGGGGCAGGACAGCCCCAGCATTTT. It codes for CASSLGAGQPQHF.

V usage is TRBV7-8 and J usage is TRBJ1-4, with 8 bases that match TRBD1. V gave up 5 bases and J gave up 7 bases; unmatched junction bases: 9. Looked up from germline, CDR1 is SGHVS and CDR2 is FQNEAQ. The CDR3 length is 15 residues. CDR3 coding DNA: TGTGCCAGCAGCAAGCGGACAGGGCTGGCTGAAAAACTGTTTTTT. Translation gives CASSKRTGLAEKLFF. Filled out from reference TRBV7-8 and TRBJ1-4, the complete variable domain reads GAGVSQSPRYKVAKRGQDVALRCDPISGHVSLFWYQQALGQGPEFLTYFQNEAQLDKSGLPSDRFFAERPEGSVSTLKIQRTQQEDSAVYLCASSKRTGLAEKLFFGSGTQLSVL.

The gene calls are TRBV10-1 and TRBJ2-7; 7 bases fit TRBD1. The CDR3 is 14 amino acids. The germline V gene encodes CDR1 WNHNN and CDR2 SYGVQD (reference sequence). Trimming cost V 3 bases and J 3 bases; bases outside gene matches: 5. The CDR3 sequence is CASSDRDRVYEQYF. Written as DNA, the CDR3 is TGCGCCAGCAGTGATAGAGACAGGGTCTACGAGCAGTACTTC.

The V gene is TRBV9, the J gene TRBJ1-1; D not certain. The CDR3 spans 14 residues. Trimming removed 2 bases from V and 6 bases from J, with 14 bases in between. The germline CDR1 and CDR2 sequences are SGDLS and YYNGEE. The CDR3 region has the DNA TGTGCCAGCAGCGTTCTTGGGGTTCTCCCTGAAGCTTTCTTT. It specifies CASSVLGVLPEAFF.

Here the CDR3 reads CASSPPSSYGYTF. The CDR3 DNA reads as TGTGCCAGCAGTCCCCCCTCCAGCTATGGCTACACCTTC. The chain joins TRBV28 to TRBJ1-2; D gene ambiguous. Germline loops: CDR1 MDHEN, CDR2 SYDVKM. CDR3 length equals 13 residues. The germline V and J ends were trimmed by 5 bases and 4 bases, with 11 bases remaining between them.

CDR3 DNA: TGTGCCAGCAGCTTAGTATTTAACTATGGCTACACCTTC. The encoded protein is CASSLVFNYGYTF. The gene calls are TRBV7-2 and TRBJ1-2, with D uncertain. CDR1 and CDR2 from the germline V gene are SGHTA and FQGNSA. The CDR3 is 13 residues long. V lost 1 base and J 1 base, leaving 4 bases between the germline ends.

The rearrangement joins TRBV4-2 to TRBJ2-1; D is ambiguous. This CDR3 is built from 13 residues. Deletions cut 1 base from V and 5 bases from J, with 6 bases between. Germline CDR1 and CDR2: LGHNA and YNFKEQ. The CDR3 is CASSQVQNNEQFF. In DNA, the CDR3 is TGTGCCAGCAGCCAAGTTCAGAACAATGAGCAGTTCTTC.

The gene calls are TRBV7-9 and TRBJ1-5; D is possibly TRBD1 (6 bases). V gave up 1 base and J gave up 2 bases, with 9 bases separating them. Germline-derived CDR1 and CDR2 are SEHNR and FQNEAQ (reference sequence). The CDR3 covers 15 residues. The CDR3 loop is CASSLGTAGNQPQHF. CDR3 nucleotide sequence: TGTGCCAGCAGCTTAGGGACAGCGGGCAATCAGCCCCAGCATTTT.

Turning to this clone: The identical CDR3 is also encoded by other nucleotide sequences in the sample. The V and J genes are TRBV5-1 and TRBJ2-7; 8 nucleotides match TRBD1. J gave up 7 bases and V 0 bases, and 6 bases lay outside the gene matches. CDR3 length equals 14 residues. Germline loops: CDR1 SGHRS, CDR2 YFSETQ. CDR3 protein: CASSLGQGTGEQYF. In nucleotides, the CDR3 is TGCGCCAGCAGCTTGGGACAGGGGACTGGTGAGCAGTACTTC.

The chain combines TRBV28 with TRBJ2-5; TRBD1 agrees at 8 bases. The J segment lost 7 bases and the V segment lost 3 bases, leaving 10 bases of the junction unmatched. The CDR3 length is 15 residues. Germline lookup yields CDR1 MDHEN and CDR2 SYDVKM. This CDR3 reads CASSLTGVTVGTQYF. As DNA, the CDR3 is TGTGCCAGCAGTTTGACAGGGGTTACCGTAGGGACCCAGTACTTC.

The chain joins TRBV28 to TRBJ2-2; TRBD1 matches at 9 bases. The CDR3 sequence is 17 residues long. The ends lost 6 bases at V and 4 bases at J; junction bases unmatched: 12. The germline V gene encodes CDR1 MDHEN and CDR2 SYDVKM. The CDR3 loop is CASSSWDRVSFTGELFF. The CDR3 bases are TGTGCCAGCAGCTCCTGGGACAGGGTCTCTTTCACCGGGGAGCTGTTTTTT.

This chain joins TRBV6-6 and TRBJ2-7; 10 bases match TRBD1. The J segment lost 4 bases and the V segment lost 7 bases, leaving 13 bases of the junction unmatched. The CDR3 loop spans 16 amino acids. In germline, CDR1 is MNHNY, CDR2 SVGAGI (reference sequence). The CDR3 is CASTGTGAVAGYEQYF. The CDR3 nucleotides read TGTGCCAGCACCGGGACAGGGGCTGTCGCAGGGTACGAGCAGTACTTC.

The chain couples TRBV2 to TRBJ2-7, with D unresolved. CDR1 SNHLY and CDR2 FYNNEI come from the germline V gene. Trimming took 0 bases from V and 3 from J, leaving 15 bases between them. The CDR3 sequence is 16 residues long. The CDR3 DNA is TGTGCCAGCAGTGAAGCGCCGGGTGTCGATCACTACGAGCAGTACTTC. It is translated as CASSEAPGVDHYEQYF.

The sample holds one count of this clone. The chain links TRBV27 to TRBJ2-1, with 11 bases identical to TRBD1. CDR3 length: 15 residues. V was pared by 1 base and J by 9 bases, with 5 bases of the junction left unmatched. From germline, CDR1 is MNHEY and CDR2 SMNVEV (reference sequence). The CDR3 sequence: CASSLFGQGAVEQFF. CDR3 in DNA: TGTGCCAGCAGTTTATTTGGACAGGGGGCTGTTGAGCAGTTCTTC.

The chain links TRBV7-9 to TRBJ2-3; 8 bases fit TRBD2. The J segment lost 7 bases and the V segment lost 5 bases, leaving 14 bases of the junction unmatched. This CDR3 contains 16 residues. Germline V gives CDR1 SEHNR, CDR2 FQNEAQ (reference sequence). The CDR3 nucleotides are TGTGCCAGCAGCGTGATAAGTGGCGGGAGGACGAATACGCAGTATTTT. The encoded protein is CASSVISGGRTNTQYF.

This CDR3 is CASSSNSGGFYEQYF. The CDR3 DNA follows: TGTGCCAGTAGTTCCAATAGCGGGGGGTTCTACGAGCAGTACTTC. The chain uses TRBV19 and TRBJ2-5; 10 bases agree with TRBD2. The closer fit of TRBJ2-7 to the DNA end suggests the J call may be wrong. The germline gives CDR1 LNHDA, CDR2 SQIVND (reference sequence). The CDR3 length is 15 residues.

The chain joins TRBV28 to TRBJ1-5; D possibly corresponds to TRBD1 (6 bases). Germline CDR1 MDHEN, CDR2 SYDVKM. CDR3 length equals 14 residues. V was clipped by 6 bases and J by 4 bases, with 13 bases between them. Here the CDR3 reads CASSPGHFNQPQHF. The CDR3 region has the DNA TGTGCCAGCAGCCCGGGACATTTTAATCAGCCCCAGCATTTT.

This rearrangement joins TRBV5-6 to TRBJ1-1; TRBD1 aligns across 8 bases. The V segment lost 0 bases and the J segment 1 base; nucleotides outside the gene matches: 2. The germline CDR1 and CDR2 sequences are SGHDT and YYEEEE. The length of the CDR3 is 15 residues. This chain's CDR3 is CASSLGDRKNTEAFF. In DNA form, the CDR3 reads TGTGCCAGCAGCTTGGGGGACAGGAAGAACACTGAAGCTTTCTTT.

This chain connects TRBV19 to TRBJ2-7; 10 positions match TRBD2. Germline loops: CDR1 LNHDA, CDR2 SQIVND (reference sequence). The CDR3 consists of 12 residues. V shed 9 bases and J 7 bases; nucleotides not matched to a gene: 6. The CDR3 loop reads CASGTSALEQYF. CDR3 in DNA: TGTGCCAGCGGGACTAGCGCTCTAGAGCAGTACTTC.